A selection of T cell receptor beta chains follows, all from one sample in a study of blood T cell repertoires in COVID-19. The method was immunoSEQ multiplex PCR; TCRdb's version includes in-frame clones alone and lacks a portion of them. The profile shows 70,000 to 90,000 clones, around nine tenths of them singletons. The sequenced sample consisted of PBMCs or T cells enriched from blood (not recorded which). Every receptor here comes from a woman aged 50 to 65 with acute COVID-19. Each CDR3 is given with its conserved first and last residue. The D gene is left open where the match is weak. Size is stated for part of the rows, as once, few or many counts, or as a class when the clone is expanded.

TRBV9	.	TRBJ2-6	once	CASSEITGSGANVLTF	TGTGCCAGCAGCGAGATTACAGGGTCTGGGGCCAACGTCCTGACTTTC
TRBV6-5	TRBD2	TRBJ2-5	once	CASSLAGGGETQYF	TGTGCCAGCAGTCTAGCGGGAGGGGGGGAGACCCAGTACTTC
TRBV28	TRBD1	TRBJ1-1	once	CASSSPQGTGAEAFF	TGTGCCAGCAGTTCCCCCCAGGGGACAGGTGCTGAAGCTTTCTTT
TRBV28	.	TRBJ1-5	.	CASSSPTPGQRNQPQHF	TGTGCCAGCAGTTCGCCAACTCCAGGACAGCGCAATCAGCCCCAGCATTTT
TRBV2	.	TRBJ1-6	.	CASRQGQQFSSPLHF	TGTGCCAGCAGACAAGGACAGCAGTTCAGTTCACCCCTCCACTTT
TRBV5-1	.	TRBJ2-1	.	CASSLGGTTYNEQFF	TGCGCCAGCAGCTTGGGAGGGACAACCTACAATGAGCAGTTCTTC
TRBV30	.	TRBJ2-7	.	CAWSVGGTYEQYF	TGTGCCTGGAGTGTGGGGGGTACCTACGAGCAGTACTTC
TRBV24-1	.	TRBJ1-2	.	CATSDNREGWGYTF	TGTGCCACCAGTGATAACAGGGAGGGTTGGGGCTACACCTTC
TRBV5-5	TRBD1	TRBJ2-2	.	CASSRDRNTGELFF	TGTGCCAGCAGCCGGGACAGGAACACCGGGGAGCTGTTTTTT
TRBV5-1	TRBD1	TRBJ1-1	once	CASSVTTGEALRAFF	TGCGCCAGCAGCGTGACCACAGGGGAGGCTCTGCGGGCTTTCTTT
TRBV5-1	TRBD1	TRBJ2-3	.	CASSLQGIYTDTQYF	TGCGCCAGCAGCCTACAGGGGATCTACACAGATACGCAGTATTTT
TRBV10-3	.	TRBJ1-1	.	CAISQVRANLGDTEAFF	TGTGCCATCAGTCAAGTTCGGGCTAATTTAGGGGACACTGAAGCTTTCTTT
TRBV27	TRBD1	TRBJ1-2	.	CASSYRDSGPYGYTF	TGTGCCAGCAGTTACCGGGACAGCGGGCCCTATGGCTACACCTTC
TRBV29-1	.	TRBJ2-3	.	CSVGAGSSLADTQYF	TGCAGCGTTGGGGCGGGATCAAGTCTGGCAGATACGCAGTATTTT
TRBV27	.	TRBJ1-6	.	CASTKSSYNSPLHF	TGTGCCAGCACGAAGAGCTCCTATAATTCACCCCTCCACTTT
TRBV4-2	TRBD1	TRBJ1-3	.	CASSQLTGGSSGNTIYF	TGTGCCAGCAGCCAACTGACAGGGGGAAGCTCTGGAAACACCATATATTTT
TRBV27	TRBD2	TRBJ2-3	.	CASSLKPGRQGLTDTQYF	TGTGCCAGCAGTTTAAAACCCGGTCGGCAGGGACTAACAGATACGCAGTATTTT
TRBV27	TRBD2	TRBJ2-7	.	CASSLSEGLAGYEQYF	TGTGCCAGCAGTTTATCGGAGGGACTAGCGGGTTACGAGCAGTACTTC
TRBV19	TRBD2	TRBJ2-2	.	CASSTYRRTSGRYTGELFF	TGTGCCAGTAGTACCTACCGTCGCACTAGCGGGAGGTACACCGGGGAGCTGTTTTTT
TRBV9	.	TRBJ1-1	.	CASSVAVNTEAFF	TGTGCCAGCAGCGTAGCAGTGAACACTGAAGCTTTCTTT
TRBV5-1	TRBD1	TRBJ2-3	.	CASSLGSGQGGTDTQYF	TGCGCCAGCAGCCTTGGTTCGGGACAGGGTGGAACAGATACGCAGTATTTT
TRBV7-9	.	TRBJ2-7	.	CASSLNRVDYEQYF	TGTGCCAGCAGCCTAAACAGGGTGGACTACGAGCAGTACTTC
TRBV11-2	.	TRBJ2-3	.	CASSFLAGGSDTQYF	TGTGCCAGCAGCTTCCTGGCAGGAGGTTCAGATACGCAGTATTTT
TRBV15	.	TRBJ2-7	.	CATSRDMGSYEQYF	TGTGCCACCAGCAGAGATATGGGCAGCTACGAGCAGTACTTC
TRBV2	TRBD2	TRBJ2-7	.	CASKPGLAVYEQYF	TGTGCCAGCAAGCCCGGACTAGCGGTCTACGAGCAGTACTTC
TRBV7-2	TRBD1	TRBJ2-7	few	CASSLGTGTGSYEQYF	TGTGCCAGCAGCTTGGGGACCGGGACAGGGAGTTACGAGCAGTACTTC
TRBV2	TRBD1	TRBJ1-1	once	CASRATGTGGLINTEAFF	TGTGCCAGCAGAGCCACCGGGACAGGGGGCTTGATCAACACTGAAGCTTTCTTT
TRBV30	.	TRBJ2-5	.	CAWIPTGAGETQYF	TGTGCCTGGATTCCCACAGGGGCGGGGGAGACCCAGTACTTC
TRBV18	.	TRBJ1-5	.	CASSPRDSSNQPQHF	TGTGCCAGCTCACCTCGAGACTCGTCCAATCAGCCCCAGCATTTT
TRBV7-8	.	TRBJ1-1	.	CASSRYRVSEAFF	TGTGCCAGCAGCCGATACAGGGTCTCGGAAGCTTTCTTT
TRBV4-2	.	TRBJ2-3	.	CASSQDQVGHTDLNF	TGTGCCAGCAGCCAAGATCAGGTGGGGCACACAGATTTGAATTTT
TRBV3-1/TRBV3-2	.	TRBJ1-2	.	CASSQRVGGSYGYTF	TGTGCCAGCAGCCAGAGGGTTGGGGGGAGCTATGGCTACACCTTC
TRBV5-5	TRBD2	TRBJ2-7	once	CASSPLAGASHEQYF	TGTGCCAGCAGCCCCCTAGCGGGAGCCTCTCACGAGCAGTACTTC
TRBV5-4	.	TRBJ2-7	.	CASSGVTGLSYEQYF	TGTGCCAGCAGCGGAGTGACAGGCCTCTCCTACGAGCAGTACTTC
TRBV30	TRBD1	TRBJ1-6	.	CAWSSVQGGSPLHF	TGTGCCTGGAGTTCAGTACAGGGGGGTTCACCCCTCCACTTT
TRBV3-1/TRBV3-2	TRBD1	TRBJ2-7	.	CASSLGTGASYEQYF	TGTGCCAGCAGCCTTGGGACAGGGGCTTCCTACGAGCAGTACTTC
TRBV19	.	TRBJ2-1	.	CASSIVLPGVSSYNEQFF	TGTGCCAGTAGTATAGTCCTCCCCGGGGTGAGCTCCTACAATGAGCAGTTCTTC
TRBV5-1	TRBD2	TRBJ2-1	.	CASSGTSGSYNEQFF	TGCGCCAGCAGCGGAACTAGCGGGTCGTACAATGAGCAGTTCTTC
TRBV7-2	.	TRBJ1-2	.	CASSLGRGGGYTF	TGTGCCAGCAGCTTAGGGAGGGGGGGCGGCTACACCTTC
TRBV29-1	.	TRBJ2-2	.	CSGGPSANTGELFF	TGCAGCGGCGGTCCCTCCGCGAACACCGGGGAGCTGTTTTTT
TRBV6-1	.	TRBJ2-1	.	CASSEGRTSYNEQFF	TGTGCCAGCAGTGAGGGCAGAACCTCCTACAATGAGCAGTTCTTC
TRBV2	.	TRBJ2-2	.	CASMTAETGELFF	TGTGCCAGCATGACTGCGGAAACCGGGGAGCTGTTTTTT
TRBV3-1/TRBV3-2	.	TRBJ1-1	.	CASSQGREDTEAFF	TGTGCCAGCAGCCAAGGCCGAGAGGACACTGAAGCTTTCTTT
TRBV19	.	TRBJ1-6	once	CASSPGGWSPYNSPLHF	TGTGCCAGTAGCCCGGGTGGATGGAGCCCCTATAATTCACCCCTCCACTTT
TRBV5-1	TRBD1	TRBJ2-7	.	CASSWTGGTYEQYF	TGCGCCAGCAGCTGGACAGGGGGAACCTACGAGCAGTACTTC
TRBV7-2	.	TRBJ2-7	.	CASSLGASAYEQYF	TGTGCCAGCAGCTTAGGAGCTTCTGCCTACGAGCAGTACTTC
TRBV7-2	.	TRBJ1-2	once	CASSLEVQGSYGYTF	TGTGCCAGCAGCTTAGAAGTTCAGGGCAGTTATGGCTACACCTTC